The present T cell receptor beta chain was sequenced within a study of T cells in Graves' hyperthyroidism and ophthalmopathy. Study-level findings and limits: A model of 13 V-J pairs discriminated ophthalmopathy from stable hyperthyroidism.

What was amplified from RNA transcripts were TCR beta CDR3 regions. With the HTBI primer set, the TCR CDR3 went through a first round of RT-PCR. TCRdb re-derived calls from the multiplex PCR reads in MiXCR, one entry per CDR3 protein. The table lists under 300,000 distinct CDR3 sequences, less than 30% of them singletons. The CDR3 is 18 residues long. Trimming at V came to 4 bases and at J to 0 bases, leaving 6 bases not matched to a gene. Germline loops: CDR1 SGHAT, CDR2 FQNNGV. There are many counts of this clonotype. Its target is not known. Patients between 18 and 65 years old had hyperthyroidism, newly diagnosed and lasting under 2 months. The sample of blood was obtained at first hyperthyroidism diagnosis (before any ophthalmopathy symptoms). Fresh peripheral blood, approximately 10 ml, was the source of the PBMCs.

The rearrangement joins TRBV11-2 to TRBJ2-6; the match to TRBD2 covers 10 bases. The material sequenced was blood. The source of this sequence is a man between 35 and 55 years old with Graves' hyperthyroidism that later progressed to Graves' ophthalmopathy. In DNA form, the CDR3 reads TGTGCCAGCAGCTCCAGACTAGCGGGCAACTCTGGGGCCAACGTCCTGACTTTC. This gives the protein CASSSRLAGNSGANVLTF.